The 30 T cell receptor beta chains below come from one sample, sequenced in a study of T cells expressing NK-cell markers. TCRdb reworked the 5' RACE reads into one entry per CDR3 protein, no DNA. This listing includes around 380,000 distinct CDR3 sequences. Sample: blood T cells: a sorted CD56 or NKG2C T cell subset, CD4+ or CD8+ T cells, or bulk PBMC T cells (not recorded which). The source is a woman aged 50 to 60 in good health.

The rearrangement joins TRBV5-1 to TRBJ2-7; with no DNA, the TCRdb D assignment of TRBD2 cannot be verified. This CDR3 has 17 amino acids. In germline, CDR1 is SGHRS, CDR2 YFSETQ. The CDR3 here is CASSLRGTSGSAGEQYF.

The chain combines TRBV20-1 with TRBJ2-3; the D call of TRBD2 rests on TCRdb alone, since no DNA is present to check it. Looked up from germline, CDR1 is DFQATT and CDR2 is SNEGSKA (reference sequence). The CDR3 loop spans 19 amino acids. CDR3 sequence reads: CSARDPLAGGTTDTDTQYF.

The V and J genes are TRBV25-1 and TRBJ2-3. Looked up from germline, CDR1 is MGHDK and CDR2 is SYGVNS. The length of the CDR3 is 13 residues. The CDR3 sequence: CASSESWTDTQYF.

This chain links TRBV29-1 with TRBJ2-1; TCRdb's D call, TRBD2, is unchecked because there is no DNA. Germline V gene data show CDR1 as SQVTM and CDR2 as ANQGSEA. The length of the CDR3 is 13 residues. The CDR3 here is CSPRLAGYGEQFF.

V is TRBV29-1 and J is TRBJ2-3; the D call of TRBD2 rests on TCRdb alone, since no DNA is present to check it. The CDR3 length is 15 residues. Germline V gene data show CDR1 as SQVTM and CDR2 as ANQGSEA. Here the CDR3 reads CSVGTSGGSADTQYF.

The chain employs TRBV7-9 and TRBJ2-1. CDR3 size: 15 residues. Germline V gene sequence: CDR1 SEHNR, CDR2 FQNEAQ (reference sequence). The CDR3 reads CASSLGGYEHNEQFF.

The V gene is TRBV10-3, the J gene TRBJ2-1; TCRdb reports TRBD1, a call that lacks DNA to check it against. The germline V gene encodes CDR1 ENHRY and CDR2 SYGVKD. This CDR3 is built from 15 residues. This CDR3 reads CATLPGERPYNEQFF.

J is TRBJ2-7 and V is TRBV20-1. The CDR3 loop spans 12 amino acids. Germline assignment: CDR1 DFQATT and CDR2 SNEGSKA (reference sequence). CDR3 in amino acids: CSAIGVNYEQYF.

The chain employs TRBV5-1 and TRBJ2-1; TCRdb's D gene call, TRBD2, goes unchecked for lack of DNA. The CDR3 has 15 amino acids. The germline gives CDR1 SGHRS, CDR2 YFSETQ. Here the CDR3 reads CASSSSAGGYNEQFF.

The chain links TRBV10-3 to TRBJ1-1. In germline, CDR1 is ENHRY, CDR2 SYGVKD. This CDR3 region has 18 residues. The CDR3 reads CAIQAGLGEMAMNTEAFF.

The chain joins TRBV23-1 to TRBJ1-6; TCRdb reports TRBD1, a call that lacks DNA to check it against. TRBV23-1 carries the ORF label, with uncertain function. The CDR3 runs to 13 residues. CDR3 protein: CASPTGSNSPLHF.

The chain employs TRBV28 and TRBJ2-2; TCRdb designates TRBD1, a call that cannot be tested without DNA. CDR3 length: 16 amino acids. CDR1 is MDHEN and CDR2 is SYDVKM in the germline V gene. The CDR3 reads CASSLSAGAYTGELFF.

The chain couples TRBV20-1 to TRBJ1-1; TCRdb's assignment of TRBD1 cannot be checked, as there is no DNA. CDR3 length: 18 amino acids. Germline CDR1 reads DFQATT; CDR2 reads SNEGSKA (reference sequence). The chain's CDR3 is CSARDLRGRGTGDTEAFF.

The chain links TRBV24-1 to TRBJ2-5; TCRdb names TRBD2, which stays unverified in the absence of DNA. This CDR3 is 16 amino acids long. Germline V CDR1 and CDR2: KGHDR, SFDVKD. CDR3: CATSDFGAGDRETQYF.

The rearrangement links TRBV11-3 to TRBJ2-5. The CDR3 spans 12 residues. Germline V lookup: CDR1 SGHNT, CDR2 YENEEA. The CDR3 sequence is CASSTTLETQYF.

The chain joins TRBV12-3 or TRBV12-4 to TRBJ1-4. There are 16 residues in the CDR3. The CDR3 loop is CASSSRSRRDNEKLFF.

This sequence joins TRBV7-9 and TRBJ2-3. The CDR3 sequence is 12 residues long. The germline V gene has CDR1 SEHNR and CDR2 FQNEAQ (reference sequence). The chain's CDR3 is CASSHTADTQYF.

The chain has TRBV20-1 and TRBJ1-1; with no DNA, the TCRdb D assignment of TRBD1 cannot be verified. The CDR3 spans 16 residues. Germline assignment: CDR1 DFQATT and CDR2 SNEGSKA (reference sequence). The CDR3 loop reads CSARAKTGAMNTEAFF.

V usage is TRBV3-1 and J usage is TRBJ2-5. The germline gives CDR1 LGHDT, CDR2 YNNKEL (reference sequence). There are 15 residues in the CDR3. The CDR3: CASSQGVRGQETQYF.

This chain links TRBV6-5 with TRBJ2-7; no DNA is available, so the TRBD2 call from TCRdb remains unchecked. Looked up from germline, CDR1 is MNHEY and CDR2 is SVGAGI. This CDR3 is 14 amino acids long. The CDR3 here is CASSSTSGSYEQYF.

The chain links TRBV3-1 to TRBJ2-1; TCRdb's D call of TRBD2 is untestable without DNA. This CDR3 has 12 amino acids. Per the germline V gene, CDR1 is LGHDT and CDR2 is YNNKEL (reference sequence). This chain's CDR3 is CASSLLVNEQFF.

This chain uses TRBV11-2 with TRBJ2-1. Germline V gene sequence: CDR1 SGHAT, CDR2 FQNNGV. This CDR3 has 18 amino acids. The CDR3 sequence is CASSLDGTPGRSYNEQFF.

CDR3 sequence reads: CASSYSAGGPGDTQYF. The chain uses TRBV6-2 or TRBV6-3 and TRBJ2-3; TCRdb names TRBD2, which stays unverified in the absence of DNA. Germline CDR1 reads MNHEY; CDR2 reads SVGEGT. The CDR3 is 16 amino acids.

This CDR3 is CASSAPGQYYEQYF. The chain is built from TRBV9 and TRBJ2-7; without DNA, the TCRdb call of TRBD1 cannot be checked. This CDR3 is built from 14 residues. Germline CDR1 reads SGDLS; CDR2 reads YYNGEE.

The chain uses TRBV12-3 or TRBV12-4 and TRBJ1-3. The CDR3 sequence is 14 residues long. CDR3: CASKPGPGGNTIYF.

The CDR3 sequence: CASSPQTQLNTGELFF. V is TRBV3-1 and J is TRBJ2-2. CDR1 is LGHDT, CDR2 YNNKEL, per germline (reference sequence). The CDR3 length is 16 residues.

The chain is built from TRBV7-9 and TRBJ1-5. This CDR3 has 15 amino acids. Germline values: CDR1 SEHNR, CDR2 FQNEAQ (reference sequence). CDR3 region: CASSLGLGPDQPQHF.

This chain uses TRBV9 with TRBJ2-5; the D gene TCRdb calls, TRBD1, cannot be checked with no DNA. The CDR3 spans 16 residues. The V gene's germline CDR1 is SGDLS and CDR2 YYNGEE. This chain's CDR3 is CASSVSRVQGMETQYF.

CDR3 in amino acids: CASSHGGRRDIQYF. J is TRBJ2-4 and V is TRBV14; TCRdb's D call of TRBD2 is untestable without DNA. From germline, CDR1 is SGHDN and CDR2 FVKESK. This CDR3 is built from 14 residues. The entire variable domain, with the rest obtained from reference TRBV14 and TRBJ2-4, is as follows: EAGVTQFPSHSVIEKGQTVTLRCDPISGHDNLYWYRRVMGKEIKFLLHFVKESKQDESGMPNNRFLAERTGGTYSTLKVQPAELEDSGVYFCASSHGGRRDIQYFGAGTRLSVL.

The chain uses TRBV20-1 and TRBJ2-2; TCRdb's D call of TRBD1 is untestable without DNA. Per the germline V gene, CDR1 is DFQATT and CDR2 is SNEGSKA (reference sequence). The CDR3 runs 14 residues. CDR3 region: CSARETGRTGELFF.